Listed below are T cell receptor beta chains from one sample, sequenced in a study of cytomegalovirus exposure and HLA in healthy donors. Libraries were prepared by immunoSEQ multiplex PCR; TCRdb keeps only in-frame clonotypes and omits some of them. The data contain roughly 250,000 clones, about four fifths of them seen just once; the ten biggest clones take up about 0.3%. Input material: PBMCs. Every receptor here comes from a girl aged 2-10 years in good health and CMV-seronegative. The CDR3 runs from the conserved cysteine through the conserved F or W. The order of the fields is V gene, J gene, CDR3 protein.

>TRBV11-1|TRBJ1-1
CASSLLRGPVNTEAFF
>TRBV6-6|TRBJ2-4
CASSGGSRGSDIQYF
>TRBV18|TRBJ1-3
CASSPRLDRGGNTIYF
>TRBV7-9|TRBJ2-1
CASSLRPSPQDEQFF
>TRBV7-2|TRBJ1-6
CASSLDRASPLHF
>TRBV30|TRBJ2-3
CAWSAVADRQYF
>TRBV4-1|TRBJ1-2
CASGRGESTPYGYTF
>TRBV28|TRBJ2-7
CASNTAGGRLYEQYF
>TRBV2|TRBJ2-5
CASSPEETQYF
>TRBV28|TRBJ1-6
CASSSGQGAASPLHF
>TRBV7-6|TRBJ2-2
CASSLSSRDPNTGELFF
>TRBV19|TRBJ1-5
CASSRGLGGAAQPQHF
>TRBV7-6|TRBJ2-5
CASSLSIVMTAQETQYF
>TRBV4-1|TRBJ2-1
CASSQVSFGGHNEQFF
>TRBV19|TRBJ1-6
CASNPGGSSYNSPLHF
>TRBV28|TRBJ1-2
CASSLVGARANGYTF
>TRBV6-5|TRBJ1-1
CASSPMDRANTEAFF
>TRBV5-1|TRBJ1-4
CASSRGTGNIIEKLFF